The 10 T cell receptor beta chains reported below all come from one sample, sequenced in a study of T cells in localized non-small cell lung cancer. Measured with immunoSEQ multiplex PCR; TCRdb has only the in-frame clones, and not every one. The table has about 1,500 clones, about 40% seen once; the top ten hold about 6%. The starting material was lung tumor tissue, obtained before any cancer treatment. The receptors originated from a female donor older than 55 with stage II lung adenocarcinoma.

The J gene is TRBJ1-1, the V gene TRBV6-8; D might be TRBD1 (5 bases). The length of the CDR3 is 15 residues. Germline values: CDR1 MNHGY, CDR2 SAAAGT. The V gene lost 0 bases and the J gene lost 1 base, with 9 bases spanning the gap. This CDR3 reads CASSYSGGWNTEAFF. DNA of the CDR3: TGTGCCAGCAGTTACTCTGGGGGGTGGAACACTGAAGCTTTCTTT.

In its sample, this clone is large. V is TRBV6-1 and J is TRBJ1-1; TRBD1 is a possible D gene (6 bases). Trimming took 1 base from V and 3 from J, leaving 12 bases between them. The CDR3 covers 15 residues. Germline CDR1 and CDR2: MNHNS and SASEGT. DNA for the CDR3: TGTGCCAGCAGTGAAGTACGCGGGGGCTACACTGAAGCTTTCTTT. Translating gives CASSEVRGGYTEAFF.

This chain uses TRBV19 with TRBJ1-2; D possibly corresponds to TRBD1 (6 bases). CDR1 and CDR2 from the germline V gene are LNHDA and SQIVND (reference sequence). Trimming left V 6 bases short and J 6 bases short, with 17 bases between. The CDR3 loop spans 14 amino acids. CDR3 DNA sequence: TGTGCCAGTAGGAGAGGTACAGGGTGGGATGGCTACACCTTC. Protein: CASRRGTGWDGYTF.

The V and J genes are TRBV30 and TRBJ1-1; D not certain. Germline CDR1 and CDR2: GTSNPN and SVGIG (reference sequence). The CDR3 covers 14 residues. Trimming stripped 0 bases from V and 11 bases from J, with 19 bases between. The CDR3 loop is CAWSVLSPPRGAFF. CDR3 sequence (DNA): TGTGCCTGGAGTGTACTCTCGCCACCACGAGGTGCTTTCTTT.

V is TRBV18 and J is TRBJ2-1; D is uncertain. Trimming shortened V by 4 bases and J by 0 bases, and 7 bases separated the two germline ends. This CDR3 contains 14 residues. Germline CDR1 is KGHSH and CDR2 is LQKENI. In DNA, the CDR3 is TGTGCCAGCTCACGGGCTAGCTCCTACAATGAGCAGTTCTTC. As protein: CASSRASSYNEQFF.

The chain links TRBV11-3 to TRBJ1-2; 7 bases map to TRBD1. Germline V gene sequence: CDR1 SGHNT, CDR2 YENEEA. J lost 3 bases, V lost 6 bases, and 19 bases had no gene match. The CDR3 sequence is 18 residues long. For the CDR3, the DNA is TGTGCCAGCAGGAAGGAGCCGGGACAGCCAAGGATAGACTATGGCTACACCTTC. Protein: CASRKEPGQPRIDYGYTF. Based on the CDR3 plus reference TRBV11-3 and TRBJ1-2, the full variable domain is EAGVVQSPRYKIIEKKQPVAFWCNPISGHNTLYWYLQNLGQGPELLIRYENEEAVDDSQLPKDRFSAERLKGVDSTLKIQPAELGDSAVYLCASRKEPGQPRIDYGYTFGSGTRLTVV.

The chain links TRBV28 to TRBJ2-7; the match to TRBD2 covers 12 bases. The CDR3 is 15 residues long. With 5 bases clipped from V and 4 bases from J, the junction kept 6 bases outside the gene matches. The V gene's germline CDR1 is MDHEN and CDR2 SYDVKM. CDR3 loop: CASSTPSGRVYEQYF. The DNA for the CDR3 is TGTGCCAGCAGTACCCCTAGCGGGAGGGTGTACGAGCAGTACTTC.

This clone showed up just a few times. The chain has TRBV6-8 and TRBJ1-3, with TRBD1 matching over 10 bases. The CDR3 runs 18 residues. The V gene's germline CDR1 is MNHGY and CDR2 SAAAGT. Trimming cost V 5 bases and J 0 bases; bases outside gene matches: 10. The CDR3 loop reads CASSRQGWDRGSGNTIYF. In nucleotides, the CDR3 is TGTGCCAGCAGTCGACAGGGGTGGGACAGGGGCTCTGGAAACACCATATATTTT.

A few counts support this clone. The chain couples TRBV7-7 to TRBJ2-2, with D unclear. CDR3 size: 15 residues. Germline CDR1 reads SSHAT; CDR2 reads FNYEAQ (reference sequence). V lost 5 bases, J lost 4 bases, and 14 bases lay in between. CDR3 loop: CASSQGDQTTGELFF. CDR3 nucleotide sequence: TGTGCCAGCAGCCAAGGAGACCAGACCACCGGGGAGCTGTTTTTT.

This clone has more than one count but fewer than ten. J is TRBJ2-1 and V is TRBV11-3; 13 bases align to TRBD2. V shed 5 bases, J shed 7 bases, and the junction held 8 bases outside the gene matches. CDR3 size: 16 residues. Germline CDR1 SGHNT, CDR2 YENEEA. The CDR3 region has the DNA TGTGCCAGCAGCCCCCGCGGACTAGCGGGAGATAATGAGCAGTTCTTC. Translating gives CASSPRGLAGDNEQFF.